This record looks at one TCR beta chain sequence and its context. Its target is unknown. Data came from immunoSEQ multiplex PCR; TCRdb stores just in-frame clones and leaves some out. This sample yields 150,000 to 200,000 clones, of which 92% are seen a single time; 1.1% belongs to the top ten. The data derive from a study of T cell responses to AZD1222 COVID-19 vaccine. Study observations and caveats: The donor cohort was predominantly white British with a female majority, and clonal diversity may have been underestimated.

The CDR3 consists of 14 residues. V lost 2 bases, J lost 0 bases, and 7 bases lay in between. Germline-derived CDR1 and CDR2 are LGHDT and YNNKEL (reference sequence). The sequenced sample was peripheral blood, obtained 28 days after the second AZD1222 dose. This TCR derives from an adult who received the AZD1222 COVID-19 vaccine. The chain carries TRBV3-1 (or the pseudogene TRBV3-2) and TRBJ1-2, with D hard to call. The CDR3 region is CASSQFSTNYGYTF. CDR3 nucleotides: TGTGCCAGCAGCCAATTCTCGACTAACTATGGCTACACCTTC.